The source of this T cell receptor (beta chain) is a study of technical replicates of blood from a few donors. This clone was recorded once. The assay was immunoSEQ multiplex PCR, and TCRdb's table has in-frame clones only and misses some. The sample includes about 82,000 clones, about 93% of them seen just once. V was cut by 5 bases and J by 5 bases, with 13 bases left in between. The CDR3 contains 13 residues. Germline CDR1 KGHSH, CDR2 LQKENI. The chain is built from TRBV18 and TRBJ2-7; D not resolved. The sample comprised T cells isolated from PBMCs. The sequence derives from a human donor in good health. In DNA, the CDR3 is TGTGCCAGCTCATTGCGCGCCCAAGACGAGCAGTACTTC. This encodes CASSLRAQDEQYF. The full variable domain, its missing parts supplied by reference TRBV18 and TRBJ2-7, is NAGVMQNPRHLVRRRGQEARLRCSPMKGHSHVYWYRQLPEEGLKFMVYLQKENIIDESGMPKERFSAEFPKEGPSILRIQQVVRGDSAAYFCASSLRAQDEQYFGPGTRLTVT.